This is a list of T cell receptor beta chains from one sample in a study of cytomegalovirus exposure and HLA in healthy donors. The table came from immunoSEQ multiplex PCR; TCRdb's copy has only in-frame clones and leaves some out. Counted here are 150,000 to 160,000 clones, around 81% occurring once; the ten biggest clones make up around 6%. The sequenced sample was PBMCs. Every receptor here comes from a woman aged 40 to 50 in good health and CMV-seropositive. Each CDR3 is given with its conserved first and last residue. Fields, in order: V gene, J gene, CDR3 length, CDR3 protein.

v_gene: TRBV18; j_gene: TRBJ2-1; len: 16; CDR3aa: CASSPQGLGGINEQFF
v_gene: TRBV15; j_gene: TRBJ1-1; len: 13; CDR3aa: CATSGGGNTEAFF
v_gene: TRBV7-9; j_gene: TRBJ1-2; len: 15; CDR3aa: CASSLPPGFGYGYTF
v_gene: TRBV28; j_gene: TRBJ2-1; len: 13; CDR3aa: CASRSSGYNEQFF
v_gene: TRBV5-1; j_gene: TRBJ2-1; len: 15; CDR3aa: CASSLGQASYNEQFF
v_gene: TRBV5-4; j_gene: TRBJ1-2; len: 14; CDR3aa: CASSLERAGVGYTF
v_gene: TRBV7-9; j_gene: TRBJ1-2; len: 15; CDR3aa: CASSVAGKANYGYTF
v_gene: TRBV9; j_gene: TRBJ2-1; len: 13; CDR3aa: CASSLGLYNEQFF
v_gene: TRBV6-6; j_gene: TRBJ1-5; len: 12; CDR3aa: CASRGLDQPQHF
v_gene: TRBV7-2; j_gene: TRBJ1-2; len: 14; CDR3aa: CASSPRGEGYGYTF
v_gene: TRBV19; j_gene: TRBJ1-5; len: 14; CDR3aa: CASSIEGQGATQHF
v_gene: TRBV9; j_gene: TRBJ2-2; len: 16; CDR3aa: CASSGERLAGVGELFF
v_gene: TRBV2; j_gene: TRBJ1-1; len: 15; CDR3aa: CASSEMGRVGTEAFF
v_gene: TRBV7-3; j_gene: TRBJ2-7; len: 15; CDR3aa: CASSLRAAGGGEQYF
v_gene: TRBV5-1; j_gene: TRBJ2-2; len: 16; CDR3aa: CASSSGLAGGTGELFF
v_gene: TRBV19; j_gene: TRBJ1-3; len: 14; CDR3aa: CASSSTGRRNTIYF
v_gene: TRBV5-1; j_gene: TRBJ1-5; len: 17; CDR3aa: CASSPGGWADSNQPQHF
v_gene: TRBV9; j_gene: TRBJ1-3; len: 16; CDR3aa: CASSVQGVVSGNTIYF
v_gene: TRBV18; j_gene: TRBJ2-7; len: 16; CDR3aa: CASSPPGIREGYEQYF
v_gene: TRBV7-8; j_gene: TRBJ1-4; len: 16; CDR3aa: CASSFRTGLTNEKLFF
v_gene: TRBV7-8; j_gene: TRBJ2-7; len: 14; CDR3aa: CASSLGHSSYEQYF
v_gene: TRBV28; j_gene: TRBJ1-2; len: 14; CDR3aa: CASSIPGTSYGYTF
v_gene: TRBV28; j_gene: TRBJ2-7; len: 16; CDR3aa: CASTLAGLAGVREQYF
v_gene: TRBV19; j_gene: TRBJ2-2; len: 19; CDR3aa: CASSIGTSGRLANTGELFF
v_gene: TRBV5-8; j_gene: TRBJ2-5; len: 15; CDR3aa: CASSSGGGGRETQYF
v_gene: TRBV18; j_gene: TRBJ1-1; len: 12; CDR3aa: CASSPMNTEAFF
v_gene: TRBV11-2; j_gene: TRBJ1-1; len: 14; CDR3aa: CASSPSTGNTEAFF
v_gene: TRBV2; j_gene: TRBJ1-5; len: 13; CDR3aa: CASSFNSNQPQHF
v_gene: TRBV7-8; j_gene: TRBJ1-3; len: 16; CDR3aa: CASSRKGGQQLNTIYF
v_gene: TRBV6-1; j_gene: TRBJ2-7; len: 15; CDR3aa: CASSAAGTGRHEQYF
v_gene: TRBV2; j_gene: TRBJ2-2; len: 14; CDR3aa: CASSETRSIRELFF
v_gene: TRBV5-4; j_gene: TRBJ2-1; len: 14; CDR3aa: CASSSQGAYNEQFF
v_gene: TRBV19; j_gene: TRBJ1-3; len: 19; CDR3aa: CASSISGGTLRRSGNTIYF
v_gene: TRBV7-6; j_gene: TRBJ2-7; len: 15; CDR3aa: CASSRLAGGSYEQYF
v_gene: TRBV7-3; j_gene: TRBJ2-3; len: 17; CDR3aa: CASSSPRLAGDPDTQYF
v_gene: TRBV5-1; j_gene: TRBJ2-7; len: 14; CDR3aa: CASSLDLAGKQQYF
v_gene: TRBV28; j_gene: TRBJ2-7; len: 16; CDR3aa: CASSYSPGTSRYEQYF
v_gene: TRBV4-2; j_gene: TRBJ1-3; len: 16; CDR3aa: CASSQAGASSGNTIYF
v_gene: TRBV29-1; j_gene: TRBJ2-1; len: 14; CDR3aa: CSSTGAGSYNEQFF
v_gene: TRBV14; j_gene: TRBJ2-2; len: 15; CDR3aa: CASSEQGQSTGELFF
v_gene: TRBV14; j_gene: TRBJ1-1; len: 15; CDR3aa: CASSQGAGGNTEAFF
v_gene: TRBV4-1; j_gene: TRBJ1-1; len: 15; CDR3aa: CASSQPGTGSRSAFF
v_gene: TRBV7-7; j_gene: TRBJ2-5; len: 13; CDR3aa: CASSNREGETQYF
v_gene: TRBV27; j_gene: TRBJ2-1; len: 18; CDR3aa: CASSLFPGLAGVLNEQFF
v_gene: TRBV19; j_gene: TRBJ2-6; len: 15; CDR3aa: CASSPLDRATNVLTF
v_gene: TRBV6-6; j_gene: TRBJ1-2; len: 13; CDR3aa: CASTPQSTYGYTF
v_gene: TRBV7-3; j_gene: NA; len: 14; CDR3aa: CASSLLDARGEQYF
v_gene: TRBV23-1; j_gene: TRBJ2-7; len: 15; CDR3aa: CASSPARQGYYEQYF
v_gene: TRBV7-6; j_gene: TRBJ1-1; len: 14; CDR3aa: CASSSRTGPLEAFF
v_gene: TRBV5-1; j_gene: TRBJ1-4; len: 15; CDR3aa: CASSERQGGYEKLFF
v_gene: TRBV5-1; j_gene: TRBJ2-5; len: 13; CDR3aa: CASSLPPTMDQYF
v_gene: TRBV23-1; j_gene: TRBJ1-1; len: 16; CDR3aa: CASSLWTVEGDTEAFF
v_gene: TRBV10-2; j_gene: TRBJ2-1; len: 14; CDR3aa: CASRRTGGYNEQFF
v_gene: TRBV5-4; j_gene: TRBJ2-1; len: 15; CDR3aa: CASSLEQGLYNEQFF
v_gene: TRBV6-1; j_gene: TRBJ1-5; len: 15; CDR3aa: CASNLSGMGNQPQHF